The TCR beta chain under discussion was sequenced for a study of cytomegalovirus exposure and HLA in healthy donors. Sequenced by immunoSEQ multiplex PCR; TCRdb stores in-frame clones only, minus some. This sample carries about 140,000 clones, about four fifths of them seen once, and the ten largest clones take 1.4%. CDR1 is MNHEY, CDR2 SVGAGI, per germline. J was trimmed by 4 bases and V by 2 bases; bases with no gene match: 4. The CDR3 is 15 residues long. The receptor's source is a woman in her twenties or thirties in good health and CMV-seronegative. Material: PBMCs. The rearrangement uses TRBV6-5 and TRBJ1-3, with TRBD1 matching over 8 bases. CDR3 DNA sequence: TGTGCCAGCAGTTACAGGACAGGGTGGGGAAACACCATATATTTT. Translating it yields CASSYRTGWGNTIYF.